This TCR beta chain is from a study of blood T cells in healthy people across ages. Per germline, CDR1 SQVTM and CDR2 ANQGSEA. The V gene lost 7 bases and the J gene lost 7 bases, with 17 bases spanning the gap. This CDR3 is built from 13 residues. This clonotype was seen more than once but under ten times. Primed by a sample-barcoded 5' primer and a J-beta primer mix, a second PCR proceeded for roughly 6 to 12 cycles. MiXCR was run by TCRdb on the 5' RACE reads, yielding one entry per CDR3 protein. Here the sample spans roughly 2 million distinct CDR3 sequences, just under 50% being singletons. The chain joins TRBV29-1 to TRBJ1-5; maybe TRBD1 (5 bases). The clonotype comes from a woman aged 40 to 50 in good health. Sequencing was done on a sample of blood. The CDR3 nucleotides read TGCAGCGCCCTAACTGGGACCGGGCAGCCCCAGCATTTT. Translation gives CSALTGTGQPQHF. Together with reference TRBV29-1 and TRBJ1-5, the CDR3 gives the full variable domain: SAVISQKPSRDICQRGTSLTIQCQVDSQVTMMFWYRQQPGQSLTLIATANQGSEATYESGFVIDKFPISRPNLTFSTLTVSNMSPEDSSIYLCSALTGTGQPQHFGDGTRLSIL.